This TCR beta chain derives from a study of blood T cell repertoires in COVID-19. For the study at large: Sites across the United States, Italy and Spain contributed samples from acute and convalescent COVID-19. From T cells, B-cell-depleted T cells, or PBMCs came the material, which was cDNA or gDNA.

Original handling: Counts of nucleated cells, estimated from reference gene primer amplification, were obtained. Repertoires were generated with immunoSEQ multiplex PCR, while TCRdb's copy carries only in-frame clones and drops some. D and trimming come from the DNA, and the V and J calls and clone size come from that table. This table has some 70,000 clones, more than 75% appearing once. This CDR3 is built from 18 residues. This chain links TRBV21-1 with TRBJ2-1; the DNA was not used to check the table's D call, TRBD2. TRBV21-1 is a pseudogene. The TCR was taken from a man aged 45-60 years with active COVID-19. Input material: peripheral blood. CDR3 region: CASSKALSGRAGDNEQFF. Here the CDR3 DNA reads TGTGCCAGCAGCAAAGCGCTCAGCGGGAGGGCTGGGGACAATGAGCAGTTCTTC.